The clone carrying this TCR beta chain was picked up one time. These data belong to a study of technical replicates of blood from a handful of donors. Only in-frame clones appear in the TCRdb table, and some are missing; sequencing was by immunoSEQ multiplex PCR. Among about 62,000 clones listed, 87% were seen once. The sequence was obtained from a human donor in good health. Some clones in this sample may be carry-over from other donors' samples. The specimen was PBMCs.

CDR3 loop: CSTGTRGSYEQYF. The CDR3 nucleotides are TGTTCAACCGGGACACGAGGCTCCTACGAGCAGTACTTC. This sequence joins TRBV5-6 and TRBJ2-7; D perhaps matches TRBD1 (6 bases). Germline V gene sequence: CDR1 SGHDT, CDR2 YYEEEE. CDR3 length equals 13 residues.